This TCR beta chain was sequenced for a study of T cells after yellow fever vaccination. 5'RACE template switching generated TCR cDNA, adding a universal primer site and UMIs. Each CDR3 protein gets one entry after TCRdb re-called the 5' RACE reads with MiXCR. The sample contains roughly 340,000 distinct CDR3 sequences, approximately 4.2% of which appear only once. In the case of this clonotype: Its antigen remains unknown.

Findings of the study overall: Once the booster was given, most primary-vaccination clones reappeared, at about 96% for CD4 and 85% to 90% for CD8.

CDR1 and CDR2 from the germline V gene are LNHDA and SQIVND (reference sequence). V shed 8 bases, J shed 11 bases, and the junction held 18 bases outside the gene matches. The CDR3 extends over 16 amino acids. The receptor was isolated from a man between 18 and 29 years old who received the YFV17D yellow fever vaccine. The chain carries TRBV19 and TRBJ1-1; TRBD1 agrees at 12 bases. Source: PBMCs, taken 5 days after the yellow fever booster vaccination. CDR3 loop: CASGYRDRGRLTSAFF. CDR3 sequence (DNA): TGTGCCAGTGGTTACCGGGACAGGGGGCGCCTTACATCGGCTTTCTTT. Drawing the rest from reference TRBV19 and TRBJ1-1, the complete variable domain is DGGITQSPKYLFRKEGQNVTLSCEQNLNHDAMYWYRQDPGQGLRLIYYSQIVNDFQKGDIAEGYSVSREKKESFPLTVTSAQKNPTAFYLCASGYRDRGRLTSAFFGQGTRLTVV.